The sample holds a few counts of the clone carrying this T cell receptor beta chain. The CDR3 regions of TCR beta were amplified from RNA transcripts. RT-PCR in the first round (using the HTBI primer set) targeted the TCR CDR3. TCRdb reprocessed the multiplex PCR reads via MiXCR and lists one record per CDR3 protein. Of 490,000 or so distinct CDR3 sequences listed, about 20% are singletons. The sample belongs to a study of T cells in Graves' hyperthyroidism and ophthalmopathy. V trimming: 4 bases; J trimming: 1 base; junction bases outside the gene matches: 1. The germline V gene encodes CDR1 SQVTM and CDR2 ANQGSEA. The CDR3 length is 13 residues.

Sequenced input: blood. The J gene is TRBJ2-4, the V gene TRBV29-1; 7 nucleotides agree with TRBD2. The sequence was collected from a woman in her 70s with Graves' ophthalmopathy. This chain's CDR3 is CSVGEGAKNIQYF. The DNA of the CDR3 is TGCAGCGTTGGGGAGGGGGCCAAAAACATTCAGTACTTC.